This paragraph reports one T cell receptor beta chain. Its target is not known. It was with unique molecular identifiers that the TCRbeta library was prepared. A single record per CDR3 protein comes from TCRdb applying MiXCR to the PCR reads. The data contain around 500,000 distinct CDR3 sequences, 23% of them singletons. This record comes from a study of T-cell reconstitution after alpha-beta-depleted transplantation in children. Whole-study results and caveats: One year post-transplant, T-cell counts and diversity were largely derived from T cells produced anew.

The V and J ends lost 2 bases and 5 bases respectively, with 13 bases between them. From germline, CDR1 is MNHEY and CDR2 SMNVEV (reference sequence). CDR3 length: 14 amino acids. This clonotype was obtained from a boy younger than two who had a stem cell transplant for acute myeloid leukemia, so the T cells may come from the graft donor. The chain links TRBV27 to TRBJ2-7, with D possibly being TRBD1 (6 bases). Here the sequenced sample was PBMCs, mostly from graft donor cells, taken 360 days after TCRalphabeta/CD19-depleted stem cell transplant. The CDR3 DNA reads TGTGCCAGCAGTTTAATGGGGGCGAAGAACGAGCAGTACGTC. This encodes CASSLMGAKNEQYV.